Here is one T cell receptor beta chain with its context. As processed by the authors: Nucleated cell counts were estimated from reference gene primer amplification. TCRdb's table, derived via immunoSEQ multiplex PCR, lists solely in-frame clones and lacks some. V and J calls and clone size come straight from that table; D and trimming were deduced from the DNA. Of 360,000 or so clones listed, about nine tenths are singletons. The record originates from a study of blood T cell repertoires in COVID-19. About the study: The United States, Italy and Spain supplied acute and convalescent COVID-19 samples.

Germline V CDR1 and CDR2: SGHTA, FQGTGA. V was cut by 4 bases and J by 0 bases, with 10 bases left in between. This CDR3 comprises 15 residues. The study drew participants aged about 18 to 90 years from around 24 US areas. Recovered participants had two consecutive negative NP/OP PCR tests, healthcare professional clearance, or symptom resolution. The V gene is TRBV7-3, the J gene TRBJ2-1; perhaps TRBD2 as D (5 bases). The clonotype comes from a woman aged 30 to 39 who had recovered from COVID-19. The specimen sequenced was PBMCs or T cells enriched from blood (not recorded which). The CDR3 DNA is TGTGCCAGCAGCTCCCCGGGGAGCTCCTACAATGAGCAGTTCTTC. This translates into CASSSPGSSYNEQFF.